These T cell receptor beta chains were read from a single sample in a study of control samples from healthy donors and cancer patients. TCRdb's copy holds only in-frame clones and misses some; the assay was immunoSEQ multiplex PCR. The sample yields 100,000 to 150,000 clones, roughly nine tenths seen once. What was sequenced was PBMCs. These receptors were collected from a man aged 45 to 65 with head and neck cancer. Each CDR3 is given with its conserved first and last residue. A D gene is named only where the DNA matches it firmly. The size entry is marked missing in some rows and otherwise reads once, few, many or a size class.

length	V	D	J	size	DNA	CDR3
14	TRBV7-2	NA	TRBJ2-1	NA	TGTGCCAGCAGCTTACAGGGCTCAATTAATGAGCAGTTCTTC	CASSLQGSINEQFF
20	TRBV5-5	TRBD2	TRBJ2-6	NA	TGTGCCAGCAGCTCGACCTTAACTAGCGGGGGCTTATCTGGGGCCAACGTCCTGACTTTC	CASSSTLTSGGLSGANVLTF
15	TRBV4-2	NA	TRBJ1-5	NA	TGTGCCAGCAGCCAAGATAGGTCAGCCATCCAGCCCCAGCATTTT	CASSQDRSAIQPQHF
15	TRBV4-1	TRBD1	TRBJ1-2	NA	TGCGCCAGCAGCCAAGCGGGACAGGGGGCTCGTGGCTACACCTTC	CASSQAGQGARGYTF
17	TRBV11-2	TRBD2	TRBJ2-3	NA	TGTGCCAGCAGCCGACTAGCGGGAGTCGGTGGCACAGATACGCAGTATTTT	CASSRLAGVGGTDTQYF
17	TRBV19	TRBD1	TRBJ2-1	NA	TGTGCCAGTGAATCCACAGGGGCCTTCTACTCCTACAATGAGCAGTTCTTC	CASESTGAFYSYNEQFF
17	TRBV27	TRBD1	TRBJ1-1	NA	TGTGCCAGCAGATTAGCAGGGGGGGGGACCATGAACACTGAAGCTTTCTTT	CASRLAGGGTMNTEAFF
17	TRBV9	TRBD1	TRBJ2-1	NA	TGTGCCAGCAGCGTAGCTTATCGGGCAGGGGGCGGGAATGAGCAGTTCTTC	CASSVAYRAGGGNEQFF
15	TRBV3-1/TRBV3-2	TRBD2	TRBJ2-5	NA	TGTGCCAGCAGCGCCCTAGCGGGAGGTAAAGAGACCCAGTACTTC	CASSALAGGKETQYF
16	TRBV5-1	NA	TRBJ1-4	NA	TGCGCCAGCAGCCCCCTCTCTCGGACGACTAATGAAAAACTGTTTTTT	CASSPLSRTTNEKLFF
15	TRBV4-1	NA	TRBJ2-7	NA	TGCGCCAGCAGCCAAGGGACGGACTATACCTACGAGCAGTACTTC	CASSQGTDYTYEQYF
12	TRBV4-1	NA	TRBJ2-7	NA	TGCGCCAGCTCGGACGCGGCCTACGAGCAGTACTTC	CASSDAAYEQYF
16	TRBV7-9	TRBD1	TRBJ2-3	NA	TGTGCCAGCAGCTTATTCCGGGACAGGGACACAGATACGCAGTATTTT	CASSLFRDRDTDTQYF
15	TRBV28	TRBD2	TRBJ2-3	NA	TGTGCCAGCAGTTTAGCGGGAGGTCTCACAGATACGCAGTATTTT	CASSLAGGLTDTQYF
13	TRBV11-2	NA	TRBJ2-7	NA	TGTGCCAGCAGCTACTCCGGGGGCTACGAGCAGTACTTC	CASSYSGGYEQYF
15	TRBV19	NA	TRBJ1-1	NA	TGTGCCAGTAGTATAGGGGCGGGGGGGCGGACTGAAGCTTTCTTT	CASSIGAGGRTEAFF
14	TRBV6-5	NA	TRBJ1-4	NA	TGTGCCAGCAGCCAAGACAGTTATAATGAAAAACTGTTTTTT	CASSQDSYNEKLFF
15	TRBV5-6	NA	TRBJ2-7	NA	TGTGCCAGCAGCTTGATCGCGGGGATTCCCTACGAGCAGTACTTC	CASSLIAGIPYEQYF
17	TRBV5-4	TRBD1	TRBJ2-7	once	TGTGCCAGCAGCTTGGATTTAGGACAGGGACTCTCCTACGAGCAGTACTTC	CASSLDLGQGLSYEQYF
14	TRBV5-1	TRBD1	TRBJ2-1	NA	TGCGCCAGCAAAAACTCCGGGACAGACAATGAGCAGTTCTTC	CASKNSGTDNEQFF
15	TRBV7-3	TRBD2	TRBJ2-1	NA	TGTGCCAGCAGCCCGGGAGGCGGGGGGTCTAATGAGCAGTTCTTC	CASSPGGGGSNEQFF